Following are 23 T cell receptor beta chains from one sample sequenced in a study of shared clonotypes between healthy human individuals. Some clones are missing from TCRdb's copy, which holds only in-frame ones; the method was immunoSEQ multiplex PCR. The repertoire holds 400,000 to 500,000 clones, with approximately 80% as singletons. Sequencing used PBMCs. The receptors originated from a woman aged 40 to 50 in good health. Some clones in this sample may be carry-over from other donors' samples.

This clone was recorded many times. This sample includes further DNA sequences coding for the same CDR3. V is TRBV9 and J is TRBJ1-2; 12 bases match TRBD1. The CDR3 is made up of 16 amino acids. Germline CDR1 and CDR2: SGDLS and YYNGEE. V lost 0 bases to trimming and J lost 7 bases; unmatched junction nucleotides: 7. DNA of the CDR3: TGTGCCAGCAGCGTAGGGGGACAGGGGGCTACGGGTGGCTACACCTTC. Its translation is CASSVGGQGATGGYTF.

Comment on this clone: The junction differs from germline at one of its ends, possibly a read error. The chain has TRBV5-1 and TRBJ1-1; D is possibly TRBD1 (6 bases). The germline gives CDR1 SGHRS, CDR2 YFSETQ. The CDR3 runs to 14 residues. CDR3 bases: TGTGCCAGCAGCTACCCGGACAGGAACACTGAAGCTTTCTTT. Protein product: CASSYPDRNTEAFF. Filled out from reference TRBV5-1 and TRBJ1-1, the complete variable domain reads KAGVTQTPRYLIKTRGQQVTLSCSPISGHRSVSWYQQTPGQGLQFLFEYFSETQRNKGNFPGRFSGRQFSNSRSEMNVSTLELGDSALYLCASSYPDRNTEAFFGQGTRLTVV.

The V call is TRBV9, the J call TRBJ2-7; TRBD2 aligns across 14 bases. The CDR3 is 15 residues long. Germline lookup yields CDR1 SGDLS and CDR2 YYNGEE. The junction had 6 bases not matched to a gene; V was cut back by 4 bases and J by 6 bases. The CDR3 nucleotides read TGTGCCAGCAGCCCGGGACTAGCGGGAGTACGCGAGCAGTACTTC. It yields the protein CASSPGLAGVREQYF.

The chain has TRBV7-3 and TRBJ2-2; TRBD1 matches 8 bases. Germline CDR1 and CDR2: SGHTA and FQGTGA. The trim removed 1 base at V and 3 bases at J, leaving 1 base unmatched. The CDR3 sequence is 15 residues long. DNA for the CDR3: TGTGCCAGCAGCTTAAAACAGGGGGACACCGGGGAGCTGTTTTTT. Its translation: CASSLKQGDTGELFF.

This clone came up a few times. CDR3 sequence reads: CSVRLQGHSQPQHF. The CDR3, as DNA: TGCAGCGTCCGTTTACAGGGCCATTCTCAGCCCCAGCATTTT. The V gene is TRBV29-1, the J gene TRBJ1-5, with D possibly matching TRBD1 (6 bases). CDR3 length: 14 residues. Germline V gene data show CDR1 as SQVTM and CDR2 as ANQGSEA. With 6 bases removed from V and 6 bases from J, the gap between germline ends came to 18 bases.

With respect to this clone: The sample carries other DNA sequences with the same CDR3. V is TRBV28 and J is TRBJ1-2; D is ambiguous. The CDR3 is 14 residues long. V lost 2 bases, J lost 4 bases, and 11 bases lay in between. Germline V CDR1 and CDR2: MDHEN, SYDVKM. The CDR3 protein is CASSLGGLGYGYTF. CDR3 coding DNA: TGTGCCAGCAGTTTAGGAGGCTTAGGCTATGGCTACACCTTC.

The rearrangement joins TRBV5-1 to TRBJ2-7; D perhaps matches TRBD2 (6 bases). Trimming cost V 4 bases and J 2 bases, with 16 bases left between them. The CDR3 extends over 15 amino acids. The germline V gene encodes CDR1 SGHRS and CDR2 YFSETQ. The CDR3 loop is CASSPGGVGTYEQYF. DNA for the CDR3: TGCGCCAGCAGCCCCGGGGGAGTAGGCACCTACGAGCAGTACTTC.

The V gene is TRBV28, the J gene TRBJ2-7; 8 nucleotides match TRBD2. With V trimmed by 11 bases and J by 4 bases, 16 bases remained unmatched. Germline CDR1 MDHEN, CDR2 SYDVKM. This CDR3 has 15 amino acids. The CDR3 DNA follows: TGTGCCGTCACGGGACGGGAGGGCCTTAAGTACGAGCAGTACTTC. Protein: CAVTGREGLKYEQYF. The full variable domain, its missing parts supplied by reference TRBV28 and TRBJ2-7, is DVKVTQSSRYLVKRTGEKVFLECVQDMDHENMFWYRQDPGLGLRLIYFSYDVKMKEKGDIPEGYSVSREKKERFSLILESASTNQTSMYLCAVTGREGLKYEQYFGPGTRLTVT.

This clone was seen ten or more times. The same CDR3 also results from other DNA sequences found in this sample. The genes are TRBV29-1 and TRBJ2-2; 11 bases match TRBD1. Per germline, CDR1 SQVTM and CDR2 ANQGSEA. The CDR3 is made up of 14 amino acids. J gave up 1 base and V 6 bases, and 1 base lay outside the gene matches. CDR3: CSVGTGGNTGELFF. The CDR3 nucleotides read TGCAGCGTCGGGACAGGGGGGAACACCGGGGAGCTGTTTTTT.

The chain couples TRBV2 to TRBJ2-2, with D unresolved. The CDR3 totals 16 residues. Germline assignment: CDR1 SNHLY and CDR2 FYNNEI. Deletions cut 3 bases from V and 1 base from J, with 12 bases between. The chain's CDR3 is CASSESQLMNTGELFF. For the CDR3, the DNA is TGTGCCAGCAGTGAGAGCCAGCTAATGAACACCGGGGAGCTGTTTTTT.

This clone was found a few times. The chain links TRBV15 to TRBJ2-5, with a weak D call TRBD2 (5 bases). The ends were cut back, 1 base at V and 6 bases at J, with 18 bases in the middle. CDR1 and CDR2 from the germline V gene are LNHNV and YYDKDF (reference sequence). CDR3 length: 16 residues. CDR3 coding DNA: TGTGCCACCAGCAGAGGGACCTCCGAGGGCCTAAAGACCCAGTACTTC. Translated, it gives CATSRGTSEGLKTQYF.

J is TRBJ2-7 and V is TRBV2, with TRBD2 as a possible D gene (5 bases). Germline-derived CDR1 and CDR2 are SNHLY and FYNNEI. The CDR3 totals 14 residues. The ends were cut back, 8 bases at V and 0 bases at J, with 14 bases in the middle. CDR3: CASCILAFSYEQYF. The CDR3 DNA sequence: TGTGCCAGCTGTATCCTAGCTTTCTCCTACGAGCAGTACTTC.

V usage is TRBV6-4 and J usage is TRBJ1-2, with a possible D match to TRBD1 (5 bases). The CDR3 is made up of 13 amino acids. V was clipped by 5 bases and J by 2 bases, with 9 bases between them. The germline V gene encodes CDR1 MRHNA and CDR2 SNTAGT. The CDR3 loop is CASSLDRNYGYTF. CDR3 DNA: TGTGCCAGCAGTCTTGACAGAAACTATGGCTACACCTTC.

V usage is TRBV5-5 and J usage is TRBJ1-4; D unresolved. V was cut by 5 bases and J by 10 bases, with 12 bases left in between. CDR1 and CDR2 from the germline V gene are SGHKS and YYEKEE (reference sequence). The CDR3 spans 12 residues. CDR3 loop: CASRRAGGKLFF. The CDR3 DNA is TGTGCCAGCAGGCGGGCCGGTGGAAAACTGTTTTTT.

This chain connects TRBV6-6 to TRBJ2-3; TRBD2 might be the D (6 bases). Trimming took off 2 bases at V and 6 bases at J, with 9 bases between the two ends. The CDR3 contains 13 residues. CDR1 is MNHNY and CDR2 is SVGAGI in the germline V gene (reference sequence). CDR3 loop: CASSYGGVDTQYF. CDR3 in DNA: TGTGCCAGCAGTTACGGAGGGGTGGATACGCAGTATTTT.

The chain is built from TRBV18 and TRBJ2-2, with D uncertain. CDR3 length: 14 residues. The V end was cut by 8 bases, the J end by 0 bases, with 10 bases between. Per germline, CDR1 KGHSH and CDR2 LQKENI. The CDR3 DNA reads TGTGCCAGCCGGATTTCGACGAACACCGGGGAGCTGTTTTTT. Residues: CASRISTNTGELFF.

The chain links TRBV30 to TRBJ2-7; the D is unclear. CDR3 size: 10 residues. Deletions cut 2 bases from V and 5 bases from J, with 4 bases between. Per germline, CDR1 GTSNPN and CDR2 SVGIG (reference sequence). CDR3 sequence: CAWSRNEQYF. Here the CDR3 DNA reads TGTGCCTGGAGTCGGAACGAGCAGTACTTC.

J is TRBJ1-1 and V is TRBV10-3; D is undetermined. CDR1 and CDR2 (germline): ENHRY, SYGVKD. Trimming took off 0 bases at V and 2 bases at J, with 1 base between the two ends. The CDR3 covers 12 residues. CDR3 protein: CAISESNTEAFF. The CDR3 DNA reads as TGTGCCATCAGTGAGTCCAACACTGAAGCTTTCTTT.

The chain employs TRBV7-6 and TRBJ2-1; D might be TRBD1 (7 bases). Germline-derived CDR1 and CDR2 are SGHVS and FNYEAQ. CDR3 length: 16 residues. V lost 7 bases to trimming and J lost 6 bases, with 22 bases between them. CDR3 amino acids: CASNTRSDREANEQFF. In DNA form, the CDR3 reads TGTGCCAGCAACACCCGCAGCGACAGGGAGGCCAATGAGCAGTTCTTC.

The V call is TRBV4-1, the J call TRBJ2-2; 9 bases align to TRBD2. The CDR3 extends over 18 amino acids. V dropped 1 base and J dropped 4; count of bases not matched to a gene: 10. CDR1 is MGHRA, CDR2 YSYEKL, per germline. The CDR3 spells CASSQGPTLAGSTGELFF. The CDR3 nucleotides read TGCGCCAGCAGCCAAGGGCCAACTCTAGCGGGAAGCACCGGGGAGCTGTTTTTT.

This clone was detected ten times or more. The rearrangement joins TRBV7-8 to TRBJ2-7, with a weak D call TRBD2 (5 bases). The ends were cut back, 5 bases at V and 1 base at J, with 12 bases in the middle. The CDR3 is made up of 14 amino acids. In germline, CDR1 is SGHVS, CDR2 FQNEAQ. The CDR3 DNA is TGTGCCAGCAGCAGGACTTCGCATTCCTACGAGCAGTACTTC. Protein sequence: CASSRTSHSYEQYF.

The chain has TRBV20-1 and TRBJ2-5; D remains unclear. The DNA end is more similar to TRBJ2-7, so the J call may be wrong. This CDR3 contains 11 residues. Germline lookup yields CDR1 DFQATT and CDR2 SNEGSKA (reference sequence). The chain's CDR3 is CSAPIAYEQYF. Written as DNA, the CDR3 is TGCAGTGCTCCTATAGCCTACGAGCAGTACTTC.

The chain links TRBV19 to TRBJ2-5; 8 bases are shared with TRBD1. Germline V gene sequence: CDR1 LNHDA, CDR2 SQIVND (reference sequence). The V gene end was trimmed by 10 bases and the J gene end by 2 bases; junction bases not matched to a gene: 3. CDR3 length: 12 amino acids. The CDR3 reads CATRQGQETQYF. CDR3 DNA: TGTGCCACGCGACAGGGGCAAGAGACCCAGTACTTC. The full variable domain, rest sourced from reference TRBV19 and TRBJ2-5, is DGGITQSPKYLFRKEGQNVTLSCEQNLNHDAMYWYRQDPGQGLRLIYYSQIVNDFQKGDIAEGYSVSREKKESFPLTVTSAQKNPTAFYLCATRQGQETQYFGPGTRLLVL.